These T cell receptor beta chains were read from a single sample in a study of blood T cell repertoires in COVID-19. Generated by immunoSEQ multiplex PCR, the TCRdb table keeps only in-frame clones and is missing some. The profile shows 300,000 to 350,000 clones, around 90% of them singletons. Specimen: peripheral blood. These receptor sequences come from a man younger than 35 with active or convalescent COVID-19. CDR3s include the opening cysteine and the closing phenylalanine or tryptophan. The D gene is left open where the match is weak. A clone size is listed for some rows: how often the clone was seen (once, few, many), or a class if it is expanded.

size	J	D	V	CDR3	DNA
few	TRBJ2-3	TRBD1	TRBV15	CATSRVGGGQGWLDTQYF	TGTGCCACCAGCAGAGTTGGAGGCGGACAGGGTTGGTTAGATACGCAGTATTTT
-	TRBJ2-1	-	TRBV5-1	CASSQGGASYNEQFF	TGCGCCAGCAGCCAAGGGGGGGCCTCCTACAATGAGCAGTTCTTC
-	TRBJ2-1	-	TRBV11-3	CASSLNGESYNEQFF	TGTGCCAGCAGCTTAAATGGGGAGTCATACAATGAGCAGTTCTTC
-	TRBJ2-1	TRBD2	TRBV4-2	CASSLGLAGYNEQFF	TGTGCCAGCAGCCTGGGGCTAGCGGGGTACAATGAGCAGTTCTTC
few	TRBJ1-2	-	TRBV11-2	CASSLEVDGGVDGYTF	TGTGCCAGCAGCTTAGAGGTAGACGGGGGTGTGGATGGCTACACCTTC
-	TRBJ2-1	TRBD1	TRBV9	CASSFRQGPNEQFF	TGTGCCAGCAGCTTCAGACAGGGGCCCAATGAGCAGTTCTTC
-	TRBJ1-5	-	TRBV15	CASTAGNSNQPQHF	TGTGCCTCGACCGCGGGGAATAGCAATCAGCCCCAGCATTTT
-	TRBJ2-7	TRBD2	TRBV7-6	CASSQGTSGGYEQYF	TGTGCCAGCAGCCAAGGGACTAGCGGGGGTTACGAGCAGTACTTC
-	TRBJ2-1	TRBD2	TRBV5-1	CASSFSIGGSVYNEQFF	TGCGCCAGCAGCTTCTCTATTGGCGGGAGTGTGTACAATGAGCAGTTCTTC
-	TRBJ2-6	-	TRBV12-5	CASGGAGRLSGANVLTF	TGTGCTAGTGGCGGCGCGGGACGCCTCTCTGGGGCCAACGTCCTGACTTTC
-	TRBJ2-7	TRBD1	TRBV6-6	CASIASGTGLAEQYF	TGTGCCAGCATCGCATCGGGGACAGGGCTGGCCGAGCAGTACTTC
-	TRBJ2-6	-	TRBV2	CASSPFGANVLTF	TGTGCCAGCAGTCCCTTTGGGGCCAACGTCCTGACTTTC
-	TRBJ2-5	TRBD2	TRBV4-1	CASSQRAGLAVQETQYF	TGCGCCAGCAGCCAACGGGCGGGACTAGCGGTGCAAGAGACCCAGTACTTC
few	TRBJ1-4	-	TRBV9	CASSLQRQFAANEKLFF	TGTGCCAGCAGCCTCCAGCGACAGTTCGCGGCTAATGAAAAACTGTTTTTT
-	TRBJ1-5	-	TRBV12-5	CASGLILGGLGSNQPQHF	TGTGCTAGTGGTTTGATTTTGGGGGGTTTAGGGAGCAATCAGCCCCAGCATTTT
-	TRBJ1-4	-	TRBV3-1/TRBV3-2	CASSQAGGANEKLFF	TGTGCCAGCAGCCAAGCGGGAGGGGCTAATGAAAAACTGTTTTTT
-	TRBJ1-2	-	TRBV4-1	CASSQDSRSANYGYTF	TGCGCCAGCAGCCAAGATAGCAGATCAGCTAACTATGGCTACACCTTC
-	TRBJ2-5	-	TRBV15	CATTNGVREETQYF	TGTGCCACCACAAACGGGGTTCGTGAAGAGACCCAGTACTTC
-	TRBJ1-2	TRBD1	TRBV4-3	CASSQGTGDYGYTF	TGCGCCAGCAGCCAAGGCACAGGGGACTATGGCTACACCTTC
-	TRBJ2-3	-	TRBV18	CASSPSGDTQYF	TGTGCCAGCTCACCGAGTGGAGATACGCAGTATTTT
-	TRBJ2-1	TRBD2	TRBV19	CASSIDLPGLAQPEQFF	TGTGCCAGTAGTATAGACCTACCGGGACTAGCCCAACCTGAGCAGTTCTTC
-	TRBJ2-4	TRBD1	TRBV5-1	CASSLGQGRDIQYF	TGCGCCAGCAGCCTGGGACAGGGGAGAGACATTCAGTACTTC
-	TRBJ2-1	-	TRBV7-2	CASSLGSYNEQFF	TGTGCCAGCAGCTTAGGCAGCTACAATGAGCAGTTCTTC
-	TRBJ2-6	-	TRBV27	CASTGASSGANVLTF	TGTGCCAGCACGGGTGCAAGTTCCGGGGCCAACGTCCTGACTTTC
once	TRBJ1-2	TRBD1	TRBV12-3/TRBV12-4	CASSPQRQGSYTF	TGTGCCAGCAGTCCACAACGACAGGGTTCCTACACCTTC
-	TRBJ2-3	-	TRBV6-4	CATRPGGTDTQYF	TGTGCCACACGGCCCGGGGGCACAGATACGCAGTATTTT
-	TRBJ1-5	TRBD1	TRBV5-1	CASSSTGESNQPQHF	TGCGCCAGCAGCTCGACAGGGGAGAGCAATCAGCCCCAGCATTTT
-	TRBJ2-7	TRBD2	TRBV4-1	CASSPLSGGQTYEQYF	TGCGCCAGCAGCCCCCTTAGCGGGGGCCAAACCTACGAGCAGTACTTC
once	TRBJ1-2	-	TRBV7-9	CASSSIGRGYGYTF	TGTGCCAGCAGCTCAATAGGCAGGGGATATGGCTACACCTTC
-	TRBJ2-7	-	TRBV7-9	CASSLRDNSYEQYF	TGTGCCAGCAGCCTCCGGGACAACTCCTACGAGCAGTACTTC
-	TRBJ2-1	-	TRBV7-8	CASSFSVRGEQFF	TGTGCCAGCAGCTTTTCAGTTCGAGGTGAGCAGTTCTTC
-	TRBJ1-5	TRBD1	TRBV19	CASSTDDRVTSNQPQHF	TGTGCCAGTAGTACGGACGACAGGGTTACTAGCAATCAGCCCCAGCATTTT
-	TRBJ1-4	TRBD1	TRBV28	CASSNPRGTYNEKLFF	TGTGCCAGCAGTAACCCCAGGGGGACTTATAATGAAAAACTGTTTTTT
-	TRBJ1-1	TRBD1	TRBV27	CASTPRQGRTNTEAFF	TGTGCCAGCACCCCTCGACAGGGTAGGACGAACACTGAAGCTTTCTTT
many	TRBJ1-3	TRBD1	TRBV3-1/TRBV3-2	CASSQGRQGAGGNTIYF	TGTGCCAGCAGCCAAGGTCGTCAGGGGGCAGGTGGAAACACCATATATTTT
-	TRBJ2-2	TRBD2	TRBV7-8	CASSLEGGGGTNTGELFF	TGTGCCAGCAGCTTAGAGGGGGGCGGGGGGACGAACACCGGGGAGCTGTTTTTT
-	TRBJ2-3	-	TRBV19	CASSTHPQTGTDTQYF	TGTGCCAGTAGTACTCACCCCCAGACAGGCACAGATACGCAGTATTTT
-	TRBJ2-7	-	TRBV18	CASSPNTYEQYF	TGTGCCAGCTCACCAAACACCTACGAGCAGTACTTC
once	TRBJ2-7	-	TRBV6-5	CASKSTTFAYEQYF	TGTGCCAGCAAGTCGACTACCTTCGCCTACGAGCAGTACTTC
-	TRBJ2-7	TRBD2	TRBV11-2	CASSLGVGSSGYSYEQYF	TGTGCCAGCAGCTTAGGTGTAGGGTCTAGCGGTTATTCCTACGAGCAGTACTTC
-	TRBJ2-2	TRBD1	TRBV9	CASSVGTGGASGELFF	TGTGCCAGCAGCGTCGGGACAGGGGGCGCATCCGGGGAGCTGTTTTTT
few	TRBJ2-1	-	TRBV9	CASSVGGSANNEQFF	TGTGCCAGCAGCGTTGGTGGGAGTGCCAACAATGAGCAGTTCTTC
-	TRBJ1-1	-	TRBV5-4	CASSRGRAGDTEAFF	TGTGCCAGCAGCCGAGGTAGGGCAGGGGACACTGAAGCTTTCTTT
-	TRBJ2-5	TRBD1	TRBV5-4	CASSPLGQVAETQYF	TGTGCCAGCAGCCCCTTGGGACAGGTCGCGGAGACCCAGTACTTC
-	TRBJ1-6	TRBD1	TRBV11-2	CASSLGSQGTNSPLHF	TGTGCCAGCAGCTTAGGGTCACAGGGGACTAATTCACCCCTCCACTTT
-	TRBJ2-7	TRBD1	TRBV2	CAGGQGANYEQYF	TGTGCCGGAGGACAGGGGGCTAACTACGAGCAGTACTTC
-	TRBJ2-1	-	TRBV5-5	CASSLRVPLVPEQFF	TGTGCCAGCAGCTTGAGGGTCCCACTAGTCCCTGAGCAGTTCTTC
few	TRBJ2-2	-	TRBV24-1	CARRQANTGELFF	TGTGCCAGAAGACAGGCGAACACCGGGGAGCTGTTTTTT
-	TRBJ2-2	TRBD2	TRBV29-1	CSVEDLNTSGRGTGELFF	TGCAGCGTTGAAGATCTTAATACTAGCGGGAGGGGAACCGGGGAGCTGTTTTTT
-	TRBJ2-3	TRBD2	TRBV5-8	CASSLAAGVLDTQYF	TGTGCCAGCAGCTTGGCCGCGGGAGTTCTTGATACGCAGTATTTT
-	TRBJ2-5	-	TRBV5-6	CASSLVFASQETQYF	TGTGCCAGCAGCTTGGTGTTTGCCAGCCAAGAGACCCAGTACTTC
-	TRBJ2-5	-	TRBV19	CATSLRGETQYF	TGTGCCACCTCCCTTCGGGGAGAGACCCAGTACTTC
-	TRBJ1-5	TRBD1	TRBV7-9	CASSLDRGPQPQHF	TGTGCCAGCAGCCTAGACAGGGGGCCTCAGCCCCAGCATTTT
once	TRBJ2-1	-	TRBV6-5	CASSYSRSHNEQFF	TGTGCCAGCAGTTACTCGCGGAGCCATAATGAGCAGTTCTTC
-	TRBJ1-1	-	TRBV6-5	CASSDSRETEAFF	TGTGCCAGCAGTGACTCCAGGGAAACTGAAGCTTTCTTT
-	TRBJ2-3	TRBD2	TRBV7-9	CASSSGLARDTQYF	TGTGCCAGCAGCTCCGGACTAGCTCGGGATACGCAGTATTTT
-	TRBJ2-2	-	TRBV28	CATQGPNTGELFF	TGTGCCACCCAGGGCCCGAACACCGGGGAGCTGTTTTTT
-	TRBJ2-4	-	TRBV11-2	CASSLEVALAAKNIQYF	TGTGCCAGCAGCTTAGAGGTAGCTCTGGCGGCCAAAAACATTCAGTACTTC
-	TRBJ2-3	-	TRBV19	CASSMNRPGGDTQYF	TGTGCCAGTAGTATGAATAGGCCCGGAGGGGATACGCAGTATTTT
-	TRBJ2-7	-	TRBV3-1/TRBV3-2	CASSHHGEQYF	TGTGCCAGCAGCCACCACGGTGAGCAGTACTTC